This T cell receptor beta chain was identified during a study of shared clonotypes between healthy human individuals. In the study overall: In total, the donors were a couple of women and a few men aged 18 to 49. Study results and caveats: Sorted-subset sequencing was shown by rarefaction to be incomplete despite large depth. A limitation of the genetic and exposure-history diversity represented arose from few donors. The naive CD4 repertoires of a few donors were compared, and around 4.9% of clonotypes were shared.

Germline V CDR1 and CDR2: ENHRY, SYGVKD. With 2 bases removed from V and 0 bases from J, the gap between germline ends came to 6 bases. The CDR3 length is 14 residues. The count of this clone is one. Its target is not known. Terminally differentiated effector memory CD45RA+ cells were excluded from the naive CD8 cells, which were CD45RO-negative and positively selected for CCR7. Using immunoSEQ multiplex PCR, the repertoire was profiled, and TCRdb retains in-frame clones only, with some absent. The sample shows some 2.1 million clones, 80% to 95% of them seen only once. The sequenced material came from naive CD8+ T cells from PBMCs. The sequence was obtained from a man between 18 and 35 years old in good health. Some clones in this sample may be carry-over from other donors' samples. The chain uses TRBV10-3 and TRBJ2-3, with unresolved D. Here the CDR3 DNA reads TGTGCCATCAGTGAGGGGGTAAGCACAGATACGCAGTATTTT. The encoded protein is CAISEGVSTDTQYF.